The present entry profiles one T cell receptor beta chain with its context. What it binds is not known. The sample belongs to a study of OX40 agonist ivuxolimab in advanced cancers. Study-wide points: Nonresponders, in some cases, also had low normalized T-cell clonal expansion.

Autoimmune disease history or systemic immunosuppression disqualified patients. TCRdb's copy holds only in-frame clones and misses some; the assay was immunoSEQ multiplex PCR. Seen here are fewer than 60,000 clones, 81% observed once, and the top ten hold over 0.6%. The CDR3 loop spans 15 amino acids. Germline V gene sequence: CDR1 SEHNR, CDR2 FQNEAQ (reference sequence). The V end lost 2 bases, the J end lost 0 bases, and 8 bases lay between the germline ends. The material was CD4+ or CD8+ T cells sorted from blood, obtained in a trial of the OX40 agonist ivuxolimab. The sequence came from an adult with an advanced solid tumor such as melanoma, head and neck, liver or kidney cancer. The V call is TRBV7-9, the J call TRBJ1-5, with D maybe TRBD1 (5 bases). CDR3 nucleotides: TGTGCCAGCAGCTTACTGGGGGATAGCAATCAGCCCCAGCATTTT. It codes for CASSLLGDSNQPQHF.